Presented here are 16 T cell receptor beta chains from one specimen sequenced in a study of radiotherapy plus CTLA-4 blockade in lung cancer. TCRdb's table, derived via immunoSEQ multiplex PCR, lists solely in-frame clones and lacks some. This repertoire shows 70,000 to 90,000 clones, about four fifths found once; its top ten account for about 0.79%. Sequencing used peripheral blood, obtained from a patient treated with radiotherapy plus ipilimumab. The receptor set was obtained from a human donor with non-small cell lung cancer who had stable disease on radiotherapy plus ipilimumab.

The chain couples TRBV19 to TRBJ1-3, with D hard to call. Germline loops: CDR1 LNHDA, CDR2 SQIVND (reference sequence). V was shortened by 5 bases and J by 0 bases, with 11 bases between the two germline ends. The CDR3 totals 15 residues. The CDR3 loop reads CASSVGSSSGNTIYF. DNA for the CDR3: TGTGCCAGTAGTGTGGGGTCCAGCTCTGGAAACACCATATATTTT.

This clone has more than one count but fewer than ten. The V and J genes are TRBV28 and TRBJ2-6, with 9 bases identical to TRBD1. Looked up from germline, CDR1 is MDHEN and CDR2 is SYDVKM. The ends lost 2 bases at V and 0 bases at J; junction bases unmatched: 11. The length of the CDR3 is 20 residues. CDR3 DNA sequence: TGTGCCAGCAGTTTAAGACAGGGGGTTGTCTCAAGCTCTGGGGCCAACGTCCTGACTTTC. This translates into CASSLRQGVVSSSGANVLTF.

This clone was counted once. The chain recombines TRBV15 with TRBJ2-1, with 8 bases matching TRBD2. Germline CDR1 LNHNV, CDR2 YYDKDF (reference sequence). CDR3 size: 16 residues. V was pared by 1 base and J by 3 bases, with 5 bases of the junction left unmatched. CDR3 DNA: TGTGCCACCAGCAGAGGGAGCGGGGGCAACTACAATGAGCAGTTCTTC. Protein: CATSRGSGGNYNEQFF.

This CDR3 is CASSLTRSEETQYF. DNA of the CDR3: TGCGCCAGCAGCTTGACCCGGTCCGAGGAGACCCAGTACTTC. The chain links TRBV5-1 to TRBJ2-5; D not certain. This CDR3 comprises 14 residues. The germline V gene has CDR1 SGHRS and CDR2 YFSETQ. V shed 1 base and J shed 5 bases, with 12 bases lying between them.

The V and J genes are TRBV5-8 and TRBJ2-5; 13 bases fit TRBD2. TRBJ2-7 explains the end of the DNA better; the J call may be wrong. This CDR3 is built from 16 residues. Germline CDR1 reads SGHTS; CDR2 reads YDEGEE. The CDR3 nucleotides read TGTGCCAGCAGCGGGGCGACTAGCGGGAGGATAGACGAGCAGTACTTC. This sequence encodes CASSGATSGRIDEQYF.

The chain employs TRBV7-3 and TRBJ1-1; D not resolved. Germline V CDR1 and CDR2: SGHTA, FQGTGA. The CDR3 totals 13 residues. Trimming removed 5 bases at V and 0 bases at J, with 7 bases between. CDR3 sequence (DNA): TGTGCCAGCAGCCCCACGGTGAACACTGAAGCTTTCTTT. Translated: CASSPTVNTEAFF.

The rearrangement joins TRBV4-1 to TRBJ1-5; TRBD1 might be the D (5 bases). Trimming cost V 1 base and J 11 bases, with 27 bases left between them. Germline V gene lookup returns CDR1 MGHRA and CDR2 YSYEKL. The CDR3 runs to 18 residues. CDR3 region: CASSQASGLHRSLMSQHF. The DNA for the CDR3 is TGCGCCAGCAGCCAAGCCTCGGGACTCCACCGCAGCCTAATGTCCCAGCATTTT.

V is TRBV19 and J is TRBJ1-2; 10 bases fit TRBD1. The CDR3 runs to 15 residues. Trimming took 6 bases from V and 4 from J; bases not matched to a gene: 8. Germline values: CDR1 LNHDA, CDR2 SQIVND (reference sequence). CDR3: CASRFGTGVGYGYTF. CDR3 DNA sequence: TGTGCCAGTAGGTTCGGGACAGGGGTTGGCTATGGCTACACCTTC.

This chain links TRBV6-1 with TRBJ1-2; TRBD1 aligns across 9 bases. V was pared by 7 bases and J by 2 bases, with 2 bases of the junction left unmatched. Germline CDR1 is MNHNS and CDR2 is SASEGT. CDR3 length equals 13 residues. CDR3 nucleotides: TGTGCCAGCAAACAGGGGGCGAACTATGGCTACACCTTC. Encoded protein: CASKQGANYGYTF.

J is TRBJ1-2 and V is TRBV27; 7 nucleotides match TRBD1. Germline V CDR1 and CDR2: MNHEY, SMNVEV (reference sequence). The CDR3 has 17 amino acids. J was trimmed by 0 bases and V by 4 bases; bases with no gene match: 11. The CDR3 coding sequence is TGTGCCAGCAGTTATACAACAGGGGACCTCGCTAACTATGGCTACACCTTC. Translated: CASSYTTGDLANYGYTF.

V is TRBV19 and J is TRBJ1-4; TRBD1 aligns across 8 bases. This CDR3 has 15 amino acids. Germline CDR1 LNHDA, CDR2 SQIVND (reference sequence). With V trimmed by 5 bases and J by 8 bases, 10 bases remained unmatched. CDR3 residues: CASSFRQGPDEKLFF. CDR3 in DNA: TGTGCCAGTAGTTTCCGACAGGGGCCTGACGAAAAACTGTTTTTT.

The chain is built from TRBV5-1 and TRBJ2-1, with D possibly TRBD2 on 6 matching bases. Deletions cut 0 bases from V and 2 bases from J, with 12 bases between. The V gene's germline CDR1 is SGHRS and CDR2 YFSETQ. This CDR3 has 16 residues. CDR3 region: CASSLASREPYNEQFF. CDR3 nucleotide sequence: TGCGCCAGCAGCTTGGCCTCTCGGGAGCCCTACAATGAGCAGTTCTTC.

The table lists this clone with a count of one. The chain combines TRBV10-3 with TRBJ2-3, with 11 bases identical to TRBD2. The CDR3 contains 15 residues. Germline loops: CDR1 ENHRY, CDR2 SYGVKD. The junction had 7 bases not matched to a gene; V was cut back by 7 bases and J by 4 bases. Written as DNA, the CDR3 is TGTGCCATCAATACCCTAGCGGGGGGAGCAGATACGCAGTATTTT. This translates into CAINTLAGGADTQYF.

The rearrangement uses TRBV2 and TRBJ1-2; the D gene is possibly TRBD1 (6 bases). V was shortened by 6 bases and J by 5 bases, with 25 bases between the two germline ends. The CDR3 has 17 amino acids. The germline gives CDR1 SNHLY, CDR2 FYNNEI. CDR3 sequence: CASSLRQDPGSYYGYTF. CDR3 coding DNA: TGTGCCAGCAGCCTAAGACAGGACCCAGGAAGTTATTATGGCTACACCTTC.

This clone has only a few counts. The rearrangement links TRBV7-9 to TRBJ2-7, with D maybe TRBD1 (6 bases). This CDR3 has 15 amino acids. The V gene's germline CDR1 is SEHNR and CDR2 FQNEAQ (reference sequence). Trimming stripped 7 bases from V and 1 base from J, with 17 bases between. Written as DNA, the CDR3 is TGTGCCAGCAACAAACCAGGGGCACAATCCTACGAGCAGTACTTC. Protein: CASNKPGAQSYEQYF.

J is TRBJ1-2 and V is TRBV29-1; 7 nucleotides align to TRBD1. Germline loops: CDR1 SQVTM, CDR2 ANQGSEA. There are 14 residues in the CDR3. V lost 1 base and J lost 6; bases outside the gene matches: 8. DNA for the CDR3: TGCAGCGTTGAAGGGGGGAGGGGGCGAGATGGCTACACCTTC. It translates to CSVEGGRGRDGYTF.